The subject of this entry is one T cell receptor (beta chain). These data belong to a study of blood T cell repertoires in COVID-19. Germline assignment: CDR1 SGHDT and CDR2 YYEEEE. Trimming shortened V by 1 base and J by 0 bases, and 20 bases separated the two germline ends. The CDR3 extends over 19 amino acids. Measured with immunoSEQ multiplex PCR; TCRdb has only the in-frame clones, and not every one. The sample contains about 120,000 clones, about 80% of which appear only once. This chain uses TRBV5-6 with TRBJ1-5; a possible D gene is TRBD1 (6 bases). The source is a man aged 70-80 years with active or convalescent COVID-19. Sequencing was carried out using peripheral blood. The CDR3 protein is CASSLLGGQSVYSNQPQHF. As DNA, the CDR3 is TGTGCCAGCAGCTTGTTAGGCGGACAGTCTGTATATAGCAATCAGCCCCAGCATTTT.